Listed below are T cell receptor beta chains from one sample, sequenced in a study of graft-versus-host responses after intestinal transplantation. No antigen has been identified for these receptors. Only in-frame clones appear in the TCRdb table, and some are missing; sequencing was by immunoSEQ multiplex PCR. The data contain about 86,000 clones, 75% to 90% of them seen just once; the ten biggest clones take up roughly a sixth. This specimen consisted of unstimulated CD8+ T cells sorted from spleen or lymph node cells, obtained before intestinal transplant. Receptors originate from a human donor who received an intestinal transplant. Both conserved end residues are part of each CDR3. The D gene is left open where the match is weak. The size field is filled for only some rows; it gives once, few, many or a size class.

>TRBJ1-3|TRBV28|TRBD1|NA
CASSFESGADRALGYSGNTIYF
TGTGCCAGCAGTTTTGAGAGCGGGGCTGACAGGGCCCTAGGATACTCTGGAAACACCATATATTTT
>TRBJ2-1|TRBV25-1|TRBD1|few
CATLPDRGLYNEQFF
TGTGCCACTCTCCCGGACAGGGGTCTTTACAATGAGCAGTTCTTC
>TRBJ1-4|TRBV10-3|TRBD1|NA
CAISSTGELEKLFF
TGTGCCATCAGCTCAACAGGGGAGTTAGAAAAACTGTTTTTT
>TRBJ2-5|TRBV6-5|NA|NA
CASSYSPGTEETQYF
TGTGCCAGCAGTTACTCCCCCGGCACCGAAGAGACCCAGTACTTC
>TRBJ2-3|TRBV19|TRBD2|NA
CASTPSLAGGRDTQYF
TGTGCCAGTACCCCGTCGCTAGCGGGAGGGCGTGATACGCAGTATTTT
>TRBJ1-6|TRBV30|NA|NA
CAWNLGGVNSPLHF
TGTGCCTGGAACTTGGGGGGGGTTAATTCACCCCTCCACTTT
>TRBJ1-4|TRBV5-1|NA|NA
CASSRHPAREKLFF
TGCGCCAGCAGCCGACATCCCGCCCGGGAAAAACTGTTTTTT
>TRBJ2-3|TRBV6-1|TRBD1|NA
CASSDPGQGRVGTHTDTQYF
TGTGCCAGCAGTGACCCGGGACAGGGGCGGGTGGGAACCCACACAGATACGCAGTATTTT
>TRBJ2-7|TRBV28|TRBD2|NA
CASSVGSGAYEQYF
TGTGCCAGCAGCGTCGGGAGCGGGGCCTACGAGCAGTACTTC
>TRBJ2-1|TRBV5-1|TRBD2|NA
CASSLESAGGSYNEQFF
TGCGCCAGCAGCTTGGAGTCAGCGGGAGGATCCTACAATGAGCAGTTCTTC
>TRBJ2-4|TRBV27|NA|NA
CASSLSQQVKGIQYF
TGTGCCAGCAGTTTATCCCAACAGGTCAAAGGCATTCAGTACTTC
>TRBJ2-7|TRBV9|NA|NA
CASSADIYYEQYF
TGTGCCAGCAGCGCGGACATCTACTACGAGCAGTACTTC
>TRBJ2-5|TRBV9|NA|once
CASSVQGIPQETQYF
TGTGCCAGCAGCGTCCAGGGGATTCCCCAAGAGACCCAGTACTTC
>TRBJ2-7|TRBV6-6|NA|NA
CASNLLGGLYEQYF
TGTGCCAGCAATCTTTTGGGGGGGCTCTACGAGCAGTACTTC
>TRBJ2-6|TRBV6-1|TRBD2|NA
CAARGGSSGANVLTF
TGTGCCGCCCGGGGAGGGAGCTCTGGGGCCAACGTCCTGACTTTC
>TRBJ1-3|TRBV9|TRBD1|once
CASSAHRDRLMSSGNTIYF
TGTGCCAGCAGCGCTCACCGGGACAGGCTAATGAGCTCTGGAAACACCATATATTTT
>TRBJ2-5|TRBV11-2|TRBD2|few
CASSFPTSRMGETQYF
TGTGCCAGCAGCTTTCCGACTAGCCGGATGGGGGAGACCCAGTACTTC
>TRBJ2-3|TRBV11-2|TRBD1|NA
CASSLAGTGVSTDTQYF
TGTGCCAGCAGCTTAGCGGGGACAGGGGTAAGCACAGATACGCAGTATTTT
>TRBJ1-3|TRBV6-5|NA|NA
CASSYPGDTIYF
TGTGCCAGCAGTTATCCCGGGGACACCATATATTTT
>TRBJ2-6|TRBV4-1|TRBD2|NA
CASSQDGRGSGANVLTF
TGCGCCAGCAGCCAAGATGGGAGGGGCTCTGGGGCCAACGTCCTGACTTTC
>TRBJ2-5|TRBV9|TRBD2|NA
CASSVGQTSKGETQYF
TGTGCCAGCAGCGTAGGGCAGACTAGCAAGGGGGAGACCCAGTACTTC
>TRBJ2-7|TRBV9|NA|NA
CASSPRDGLYEQYF
TGTGCCAGCAGCCCGAGGGACGGGCTCTACGAGCAGTACTTC